This TCR beta chain stems from a study of CD8 T cells in ankylosing spondylitis. This CDR3 has 13 amino acids. Germline lookup yields CDR1 SQVTM and CDR2 ANQGSEA. The V gene end was trimmed by 5 bases and the J gene end by 8 bases; junction bases not matched to a gene: 9. TCRdb re-called the 5' RACE reads with MiXCR, one entry per CDR3 protein. The data hold under 120,000 distinct CDR3 sequences, with around 24% observed a single time. This clonotype was seen repeatedly, ten times or more. The chain employs TRBV29-1 and TRBJ2-4, with 7 bases identical to TRBD2. The TCR was taken from a male donor with ankylosing spondylitis. What was sequenced was synovial fluid, either unsorted or a sorted T cell fraction (not recorded which). CDR3 sequence reads: CSVLGGSRDIQYF. CDR3 sequence (DNA): TGCAGCGTTTTGGGGGGGAGTAGGGACATTCAGTACTTC.